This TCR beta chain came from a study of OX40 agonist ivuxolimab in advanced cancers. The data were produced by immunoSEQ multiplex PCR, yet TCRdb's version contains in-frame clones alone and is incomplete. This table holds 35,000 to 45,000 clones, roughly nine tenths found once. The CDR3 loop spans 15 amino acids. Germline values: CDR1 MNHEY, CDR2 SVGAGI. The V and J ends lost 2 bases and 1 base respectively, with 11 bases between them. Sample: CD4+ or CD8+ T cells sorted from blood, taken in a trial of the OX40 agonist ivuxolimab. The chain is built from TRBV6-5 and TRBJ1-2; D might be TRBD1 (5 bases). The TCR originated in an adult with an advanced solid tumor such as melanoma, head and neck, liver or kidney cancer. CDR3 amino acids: CASSYLPTVNYGYTF. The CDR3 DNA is TGTGCCAGCAGTTACCTCCCGACAGTTAACTATGGCTACACCTTC.